Listed here is a single T cell receptor beta chain. The data belong to a study of blood T cell repertoires in COVID-19. Germline lookup yields CDR1 SGHDN and CDR2 FVKESK. V lost 3 bases, J lost 7 bases, and 18 bases lay in between. There are 15 residues in the CDR3. Some clones are missing from TCRdb's copy, which holds only in-frame ones; the method was immunoSEQ multiplex PCR. This table holds some 350,000 clones, about 90% found once. The sequenced material came from peripheral blood. The sequence was collected from a woman aged 25 to 45 with COVID-19, enrolled during active disease. This chain connects TRBV14 to TRBJ2-5; a possible D gene is TRBD1 (6 bases). Here the CDR3 DNA reads TGTGCCAGCAGCCATTTACAGGGTACGGTTTGGACCCAGTACTTC. Translation: CASSHLQGTVWTQYF.